The clone carrying this T cell receptor beta chain was detected only a few times. The sample is drawn from a study of blood T cell repertoires in COVID-19. Assay: immunoSEQ multiplex PCR; the TCRdb copy retains only in-frame clones and omits some. The table has roughly 68,000 clones, 75% to 90% seen once; the top ten hold 6% to 8%. With V trimmed by 5 bases and J by 5 bases, 6 bases remained unmatched. The CDR3 sequence is 14 residues long. CDR1 is SGHVS and CDR2 is FQNEAQ in the germline V gene. The receptor was isolated from a woman aged 80 or over with active COVID-19. The chain carries TRBV7-8 and TRBJ2-7; 10 nucleotides agree with TRBD1. Sample: peripheral blood. CDR3 sequence reads: CASSHGTGAHEQYF. The CDR3, as DNA: TGTGCCAGCAGCCACGGGACAGGGGCTCACGAGCAGTACTTC. Variable domain in full (rest from reference TRBV7-8 and TRBJ2-7): GAGVSQSPRYKVAKRGQDVALRCDPISGHVSLFWYQQALGQGPEFLTYFQNEAQLDKSGLPSDRFFAERPEGSVSTLKIQRTQQEDSAVYLCASSHGTGAHEQYFGPGTRLTVT.